The sequence of this TCR beta chain was determined in a study of cytomegalovirus exposure and HLA in healthy donors. The PCR ran on 60 Vbeta and 13 Jbeta primers. Clones were sequenced by immunoSEQ multiplex PCR, and TCRdb holds only the in-frame ones, with some missing. The data show 250,000 to 300,000 clones, about nine tenths seen once. Losses at the gene ends were 3 bases for V and 3 bases for J; bases not matched to a gene: 5. CDR1 and CDR2 (germline): SEHNR, FQNEAQ (reference sequence). The CDR3 covers 14 residues. The chain employs TRBV7-9 and TRBJ2-7; 7 nucleotides agree with TRBD2. This receptor was identified in a girl between 2 and 10 years old in good health and CMV-seronegative. Sequencing was carried out using PBMCs. The CDR3 sequence: CASSFGGSDYEQYF. The CDR3 coding sequence is TGTGCCAGCAGCTTCGGCGGGAGTGACTACGAGCAGTACTTC.